Here is one T cell receptor (beta chain) with its context. Antigen unknown. This entry is derived from a study of T cell responses to AZD1222 COVID-19 vaccine. The CDR3 contains 14 residues. Per germline, CDR1 MGHRA and CDR2 YSYEKL. Trimming removed 0 bases at V and 1 base at J, with 6 bases between. Study-level findings and limits: Researchers took repertoire samples only after the peak T cell response had come. It should be noted that donors were predominantly white British and more often female, and clonal diversity was possibly underestimated.

TCRdb's copy holds only in-frame clones and misses some; the assay was immunoSEQ multiplex PCR. The repertoire consists of around 130,000 clones, with about 89% occurring once and the leading ten covering approximately 9.4%. Pooling was applied to second doses at about 4 or about 12 weeks. The TCR was taken from an adult who received the AZD1222 COVID-19 vaccine. The rearrangement uses TRBV4-1 and TRBJ1-1; the D is unclear. Material: peripheral blood, obtained 28 days after the second AZD1222 dose. This CDR3 reads CASSQDTTNTEAFF. The DNA for the CDR3 is TGCGCCAGCAGCCAAGATACCACGAACACTGAAGCTTTCTTT.